This T cell receptor beta chain comes out of a study of control samples from healthy donors and cancer patients. V was trimmed by 1 base and J by 6 bases, leaving 6 bases between them. CDR1 and CDR2 (germline): DFQATT, SNEGSKA (reference sequence). CDR3 length: 11 residues. Libraries were prepared by immunoSEQ multiplex PCR; TCRdb keeps only in-frame clonotypes and omits some of them. The sample includes 180,000 or so clones, 90% to 95% of them seen just once. The chain combines TRBV20-1 with TRBJ1-1; D may be TRBD1 (5 bases). This clonotype was obtained from a woman aged 30 to 39 in good health. The specimen was blood. CDR3: CSARGGAEAFF. DNA of the CDR3: TGCAGTGCTAGAGGGGGGGCTGAAGCTTTCTTT.